These 9 T cell receptor beta chains were sequenced from one sample in a study of blood T cell repertoires in COVID-19. Clones were sequenced by immunoSEQ multiplex PCR, and TCRdb holds only the in-frame ones, with some missing. The sample lists 400,000 to 450,000 clones; 88% were seen once. Sequenced sample: peripheral blood. These receptor sequences come from a woman aged 50 to 65 with COVID-19, enrolled during active disease.

This clone has a single count. One end of the junction fails to match germline, which may point to a read error. The chain uses TRBV7-2 and TRBJ2-7; 16 positions agree with TRBD2. This CDR3 has 17 residues. CDR1 SGHTA and CDR2 FQGNSA come from the germline V gene. The CDR3 region is CASSVAGLAGGPYEQYF. The CDR3 DNA reads as TGTGCCAGCAGCGTAGCGGGACTAGCGGGGGGGCCCTACGAGCAGTACTTC. Variable domain in full (rest from reference TRBV7-2 and TRBJ2-7): GAGVSQSPSNKVTEKGKDVELRCDPISGHTALYWYRQSLGQGLEFLIYFQGNSAPDKSGLPSDRFSAERTGGSVSTLTIQRTQQEDSAVYLCASSVAGLAGGPYEQYFGPGTRLTVT.

The chain has TRBV19 and TRBJ2-1; 8 bases agree with TRBD1. This CDR3 region has 15 residues. CDR1 and CDR2 (germline): LNHDA, SQIVND (reference sequence). With 3 bases clipped from V and 7 bases from J, the junction kept 8 bases outside the gene matches. CDR3 sequence: CASSMAQGAKNEQFF. The DNA of the CDR3 is TGTGCCAGTAGTATGGCGCAGGGGGCAAAAAATGAGCAGTTCTTC.

The V gene is TRBV6-6, the J gene TRBJ2-1; TRBD1 might be the D (6 bases). V lost 4 bases to trimming and J lost 10 bases, with 17 bases between them. This CDR3 region has 14 residues. The germline V gene has CDR1 MNHNY and CDR2 SVGAGI (reference sequence). CDR3 in amino acids: CASSWVAGVEEQFF. CDR3 bases: TGTGCCAGCAGTTGGGTCGCAGGGGTCGAGGAGCAGTTCTTC.

V and J are TRBV5-4 and TRBJ1-1; D unclear. The CDR3 is 12 residues long. The V gene's germline CDR1 is SGHNT and CDR2 YYREEE (reference sequence). Trimming removed 3 bases from V and 2 bases from J, with 5 bases in between. CDR3 DNA sequence: TGTGCCAGCAGCTCAACAAACACTGAAGCTTTCTTT. It translates to CASSSTNTEAFF.

This chain uses TRBV7-9 with TRBJ2-6, with 9 nucleotides matching TRBD1. CDR3 length: 18 residues. Germline V gives CDR1 SEHNR, CDR2 FQNEAQ (reference sequence). Unmatched junction bases numbered 7, after V lost 4 bases and J lost 0 bases. The DNA of the CDR3 is TGTGCCAGCAGCTCTAGGGACAGGGCCTTCTCTGGGGCCAACGTCCTGACTTTC. Translating gives CASSSRDRAFSGANVLTF.

The V call is TRBV3-1 (or the pseudogene TRBV3-2), the J call TRBJ1-2; tentatively, D is TRBD1 (6 bases). V lost 0 bases to trimming and J lost 3 bases, with 8 bases between them. This CDR3 is built from 14 residues. Germline CDR1 and CDR2: LGHDT and YNNKEL (reference sequence). CDR3 amino acids: CASSQEAGDYGYTF. In DNA, the CDR3 is TGTGCCAGCAGCCAAGAAGCAGGGGACTATGGCTACACCTTC.

The chain couples TRBV19 to TRBJ2-3, with 7 bases aligning to TRBD1. V shed 3 bases, J shed 1 base, and the junction held 1 base outside the gene matches. Germline CDR1 reads LNHDA; CDR2 reads SQIVND (reference sequence). The CDR3 has 14 residues. The CDR3 is CASSMGQRTDTQYF. The CDR3 region has the DNA TGTGCCAGTAGTATGGGACAGCGCACAGATACGCAGTATTTT.

The rearrangement joins TRBV5-6 to TRBJ1-2; D is unclear. Trimming left V 0 bases short and J 3 bases short, with 18 bases between. In germline, CDR1 is SGHDT, CDR2 YYEEEE. The CDR3 has 17 amino acids. Here the CDR3 DNA reads TGTGCCAGCAGCTTGGTTCAGTCGATAAATGGTGACTATGGCTACACCTTC. It translates to CASSLVQSINGDYGYTF.

The V call is TRBV19, the J call TRBJ2-2; a possible D gene is TRBD2 (5 bases). CDR3 length: 11 residues. In germline, CDR1 is LNHDA, CDR2 SQIVND (reference sequence). Trimming pared 6 bases from V and 13 bases from J, leaving 12 bases between. The CDR3 bases are TGTGCCAGTAGCGAGGGCCTCGGGCTGTTTTTT. This encodes CASSEGLGLFF.